This is a list of T cell receptor beta chains from one sample in a study of blood T cell repertoires in COVID-19. Some clones are missing from TCRdb's copy, which holds only in-frame ones; the method was immunoSEQ multiplex PCR. The sample has roughly 220,000 clones, roughly 80% seen once. Input material: peripheral blood. The receptors originated from a woman aged 60-75 years with acute or convalescent COVID-19. Each CDR3 is given with its conserved first and last residue. The order of the fields is J gene, D gene, V gene, clone size, CDR3 protein, CDR3 DNA. The D gene is left open where the match is weak. Not every row has a clone size; where given, it reads once, few, many or a size class.

>TRBJ1-2|-|TRBV6-5|-
CASSYSRDTLYGYTF
TGTGCCAGCAGTTACTCGAGGGACACCCTATATGGCTACACCTTC
>TRBJ1-2|-|TRBV10-3|few
CAINGGDRMYGYTF
TGTGCCATCAATGGAGGGGATAGGATGTATGGCTACACCTTC
>TRBJ2-3|-|TRBV2|-
CASSGTVSTDTQYF
TGTGCCAGCAGTGGGACAGTTAGCACAGATACGCAGTATTTT
>TRBJ2-3|-|TRBV27|-
CASSLGGAGTDTQYF
TGTGCCAGCAGTTTGGGGGGGGCGGGCACAGATACGCAGTATTTT
>TRBJ2-1|-|TRBV4-1|-
CASSHYPVTGTNEQFF
TGCGCCAGCAGCCACTACCCTGTGACTGGCACCAATGAGCAGTTCTTC
>TRBJ1-4|-|TRBV3-1/TRBV3-2|few
CASSQRGRGSQEKLFF
TGTGCCAGCAGCCAACGAGGGCGGGGCAGTCAAGAAAAACTGTTTTTT
>TRBJ1-4|TRBD1|TRBV2|-
CASSFTGVIGEKLFF
TGTGCCAGCAGCTTTACAGGGGTTATTGGTGAAAAACTGTTTTTT
>TRBJ1-2|TRBD1|TRBV9|-
CASSAHRTGRDYGYTF
TGTGCCAGCAGCGCGCATCGGACAGGGAGGGACTATGGCTACACCTTC
>TRBJ2-7|-|TRBV6-1|-
CASSLQYEQYF
TGTGCCAGCAGTTTACAATACGAGCAGTACTTC
>TRBJ1-2|TRBD1|TRBV30|-
CAWSFDRGNGYTF
TGTGCCTGGAGTTTCGACAGGGGCAACGGCTACACCTTC
>TRBJ2-7|TRBD2|TRBV5-8|-
CASSLTGGYYEQYF
TGTGCCAGCAGCTTGACGGGGGGATACTACGAGCAGTACTTC
>TRBJ1-2|-|TRBV6-2/TRBV6-3|-
CASSYNERSNYGYTF
TGTGCCAGCAGTTATAACGAGAGGAGTAACTATGGCTACACCTTC
>TRBJ1-5|TRBD1|TRBV2|-
CASTEDRGRNQPQHF
TGTGCCAGCACTGAGGACAGGGGCAGGAATCAGCCCCAGCATTTT
>TRBJ1-2|-|TRBV10-3|-
CAISEPRAGANYGYTF
TGTGCCATCAGTGAACCCAGGGCTGGGGCTAACTATGGCTACACCTTC
>TRBJ1-6|TRBD1|TRBV5-1|-
CASSPGLSGTEFNSPLHF
TGCGCCAGCAGCCCGGGACTGTCCGGGACAGAGTTTAATTCACCCCTCCACTTT
>TRBJ2-7|-|TRBV6-1|-
CASSEKVSSYEQYF
TGTGCCAGCAGTGAAAAGGTTAGCAGCTACGAGCAGTACTTC
>TRBJ1-1|TRBD1|TRBV5-5|-
CASSLGDRGLGGNTEAFF
TGTGCCAGCAGCTTGGGGGACAGGGGGCTTGGTGGGAACACTGAAGCTTTCTTT
>TRBJ2-7|TRBD2|TRBV18|-
CASSHRPGLAGGTTSYEQYF
TGTGCCAGCTCACATAGGCCGGGACTAGCGGGGGGGACAACTTCCTACGAGCAGTACTTC
>TRBJ1-1|-|TRBV4-1|-
CASSQDRGNTEAFF
TGCGCCAGCAGCCAAGATCGAGGAAACACTGAAGCTTTCTTT
>TRBJ2-1|-|TRBV11-2|-
CASSLDLGGYNEQFF
TGTGCCAGCAGCTTAGATTTGGGGGGATACAATGAGCAGTTCTTC
>TRBJ2-5|-|TRBV19|-
CASSLLARKTQYF
TGTGCCAGTAGTCTTCTAGCGAGGAAGACCCAGTACTTC
>TRBJ2-3|TRBD2|TRBV3-1/TRBV3-2|-
CASSRTSGGADTQYF
TGTGCCAGCAGCCGCACTAGCGGGGGTGCAGATACGCAGTATTTT
>TRBJ2-7|TRBD2|TRBV6-1|-
CASSEKMSSGNYEQYF
TGTGCCAGCAGTGAAAAAATGTCTAGCGGAAACTACGAGCAGTACTTC
>TRBJ2-2|-|TRBV5-1|-
CASSLMQGSSTGELFF
TGCGCCAGCAGCTTGATGCAGGGGTCTTCAACCGGGGAGCTGTTTTTT
>TRBJ2-3|-|TRBV5-5|-
CASSRDSYTDTQYF
TGTGCCAGCAGCCGGGACTCTTACACAGATACGCAGTATTTT
>TRBJ2-5|TRBD2|TRBV6-1|-
CASSDWGLGLPQYF
TGTGCCAGCAGTGATTGGGGACTAGGTTTGCCCCAGTACTTC
>TRBJ1-2|-|TRBV7-2|-
CASSLAGSQTYGYTF
TGTGCCAGCAGCTTAGCTGGTAGCCAGACCTATGGCTACACCTTC
>TRBJ2-7|-|TRBV19|-
CASSIMGRATEQYF
TGTGCCAGTAGTATAATGGGCCGAGCTACCGAGCAGTACTTC
>TRBJ1-4|TRBD1|TRBV7-2|-
CASSPRGTVPMKGEKLFF
TGTGCCAGCAGCCCGAGGGGGACAGTCCCCATGAAGGGTGAAAAACTGTTTTTT
>TRBJ2-1|-|TRBV5-1|-
CASSLAFVSYNEQFF
TGCGCCAGCAGCTTGGCTTTCGTCTCCTACAATGAGCAGTTCTTC
>TRBJ2-3|TRBD2|TRBV7-3|-
CASSKGLAGTDTQYF
TGTGCCAGCAGCAAGGGACTAGCGGGGACAGATACGCAGTATTTT
>TRBJ2-5|TRBD2|TRBV9|-
CASSALGGGFQETQYF
TGTGCCAGCAGCGCCCTTGGCGGGGGGTTCCAAGAGACCCAGTACTTC
>TRBJ1-4|-|TRBV7-2|-
CASSLDKSTNEKLFF
TGTGCCAGCAGCTTGGACAAGTCAACTAATGAAAAACTGTTTTTT
>TRBJ2-5|-|TRBV15|-
CATSRALQETQYF
TGTGCCACCAGCAGAGCTCTCCAAGAGACCCAGTACTTC
>TRBJ2-1|-|TRBV10-3|once
CAISDAGRGYEQFF
TGTGCCATCAGTGATGCGGGAAGGGGCTATGAGCAGTTCTTC
>TRBJ1-1|-|TRBV3-1/TRBV3-2|-
CASSQNPRQDDTEAFF
TGTGCCAGCAGCCAAAACCCCCGACAGGACGACACTGAAGCTTTCTTT
>TRBJ1-1|-|TRBV12-3/TRBV12-4|few
CASSLWGETEAFF
TGTGCCAGCAGTTTGTGGGGGGAAACTGAAGCTTTCTTT
>TRBJ2-1|-|TRBV7-9|-
CASSSSGVTVQFF
TGTGCCAGCAGCTCGTCGGGGGTAACTGTTCAGTTCTTC
>TRBJ1-5|TRBD1|TRBV19|-
CASSIWDRGMRSNQPQHF
TGTGCCAGTAGTATTTGGGACAGGGGCATGAGGAGCAATCAGCCCCAGCATTTT
>TRBJ1-5|-|TRBV4-3|few
CASSQDESGYSNQPQHF
TGCGCCAGCAGCCAAGATGAATCGGGGTATAGCAATCAGCCCCAGCATTTT
>TRBJ1-1|-|TRBV5-1|few
CASSEQGNTEAFF
TGCGCCAGCAGCGAACAGGGGAACACTGAAGCTTTCTTT
>TRBJ2-3|TRBD2|TRBV19|-
CASSIFPSRGVSDTQYF
TGTGCCAGTAGTATATTCCCTTCGCGGGGGGTTTCAGATACGCAGTATTTT
>TRBJ1-1|-|TRBV6-1|-
CASSESLWAEAFF
TGTGCCAGCAGTGAATCCCTCTGGGCCGAAGCTTTCTTT
>TRBJ1-5|-|TRBV5-6|-
CASSQGGSNQPQHF
TGTGCCAGCAGCCAGGGAGGGAGCAATCAGCCCCAGCATTTT
>TRBJ1-2|-|TRBV2|-
CASRVLDSPNYGYTF
TGTGCCAGCAGAGTCTTGGACAGTCCTAACTATGGCTACACCTTC
>TRBJ1-1|-|TRBV12-3/TRBV12-4|-
CASSLTRHTEAFF
TGTGCCAGCAGCCTGACACGACACACTGAAGCTTTCTTT
>TRBJ1-1|TRBD1|TRBV3-1/TRBV3-2|once
CASTRQGSTEAFF
TGTGCCAGCACAAGACAGGGTTCCACTGAAGCTTTCTTT
>TRBJ1-6|-|TRBV10-2|-
CASSESSRGGSPLHF
TGCGCCAGCAGTGAGTCGAGCAGGGGTGGTTCACCCCTCCACTTT
>TRBJ1-5|-|TRBV5-6|once
CASSKDRSNQPQHF
TGTGCCAGCAGCAAAGACAGGAGCAATCAGCCCCAGCATTTT
>TRBJ2-5|-|TRBV5-8|-
CASSQEPLQETQYF
TGTGCCAGCAGCCAAGAGCCCCTACAAGAGACCCAGTACTTC
>TRBJ1-1|TRBD1|TRBV18|-
CASSQGARRAFF
TGTGCCAGCTCACAGGGGGCGCGTAGAGCTTTCTTT
>TRBJ1-1|-|TRBV7-9|-
CASSLGAGASVLNTEAFF
TGTGCCAGCAGCTTAGGGGCAGGCGCCTCAGTCCTGAACACTGAAGCTTTCTTT
>TRBJ2-2|-|TRBV14|once
CASGQGGPSNTGELFF
TGTGCCAGCGGTCAAGGGGGGCCCTCGAACACCGGGGAGCTGTTTTTT
>TRBJ1-1|-|TRBV2|-
CASRQLMNTEAFF
TGTGCCAGCCGACAGTTAATGAACACTGAAGCTTTCTTT